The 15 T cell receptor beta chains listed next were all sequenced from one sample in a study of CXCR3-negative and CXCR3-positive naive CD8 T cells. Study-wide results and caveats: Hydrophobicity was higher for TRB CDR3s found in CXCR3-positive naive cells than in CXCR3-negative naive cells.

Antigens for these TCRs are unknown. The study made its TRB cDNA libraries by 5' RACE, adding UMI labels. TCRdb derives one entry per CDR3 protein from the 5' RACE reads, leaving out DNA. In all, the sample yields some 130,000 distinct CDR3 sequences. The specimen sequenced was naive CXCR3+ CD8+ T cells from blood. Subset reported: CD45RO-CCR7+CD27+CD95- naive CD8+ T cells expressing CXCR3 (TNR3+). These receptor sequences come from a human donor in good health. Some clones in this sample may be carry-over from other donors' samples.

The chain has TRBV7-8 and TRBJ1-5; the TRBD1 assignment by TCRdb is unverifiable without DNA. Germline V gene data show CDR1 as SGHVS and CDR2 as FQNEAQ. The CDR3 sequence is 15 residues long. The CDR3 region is CASSLADSSNQPQHF.

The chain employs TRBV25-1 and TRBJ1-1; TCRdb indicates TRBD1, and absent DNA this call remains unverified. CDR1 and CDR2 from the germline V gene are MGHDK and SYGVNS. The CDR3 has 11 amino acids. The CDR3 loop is CASMLSTEAFF.

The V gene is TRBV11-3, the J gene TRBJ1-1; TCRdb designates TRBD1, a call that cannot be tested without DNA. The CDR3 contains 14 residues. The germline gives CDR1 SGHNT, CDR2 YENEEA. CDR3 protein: CASSPPDGRTEAFF.

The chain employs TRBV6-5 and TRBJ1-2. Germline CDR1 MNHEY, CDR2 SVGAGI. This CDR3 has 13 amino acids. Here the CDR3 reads CASSSVRDWGYTF.

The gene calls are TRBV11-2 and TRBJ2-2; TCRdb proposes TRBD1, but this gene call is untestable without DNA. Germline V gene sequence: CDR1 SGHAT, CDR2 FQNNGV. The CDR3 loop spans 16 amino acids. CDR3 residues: CASSGRDLQGAYGLFF.

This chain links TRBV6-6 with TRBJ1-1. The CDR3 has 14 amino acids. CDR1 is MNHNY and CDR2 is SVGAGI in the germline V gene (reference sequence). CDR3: CASSYETENTEAFF.

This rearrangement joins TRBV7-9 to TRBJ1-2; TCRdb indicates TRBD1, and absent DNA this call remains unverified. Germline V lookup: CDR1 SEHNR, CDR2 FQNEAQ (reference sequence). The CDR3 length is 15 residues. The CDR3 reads CASSLLDRGSGGYTF.

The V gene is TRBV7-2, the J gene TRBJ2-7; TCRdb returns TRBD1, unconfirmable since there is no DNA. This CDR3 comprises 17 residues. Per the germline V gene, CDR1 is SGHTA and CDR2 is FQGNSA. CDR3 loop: CASSLVSGTGVSYEQYF.

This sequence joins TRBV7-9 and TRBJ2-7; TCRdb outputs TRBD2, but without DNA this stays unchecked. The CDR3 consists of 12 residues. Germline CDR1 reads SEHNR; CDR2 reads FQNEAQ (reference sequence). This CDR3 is CATFQLPDEQYF. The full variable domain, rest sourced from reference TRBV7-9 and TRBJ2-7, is DTGVSQNPRHKITKRGQNVTFRCDPISEHNRLYWYRQTLGQGPEFLTYFQNEAQLEKSRLLSDRFSAERPKGSFSTLEIQRTEQGDSAMYLCATFQLPDEQYFGPGTRLTVT.

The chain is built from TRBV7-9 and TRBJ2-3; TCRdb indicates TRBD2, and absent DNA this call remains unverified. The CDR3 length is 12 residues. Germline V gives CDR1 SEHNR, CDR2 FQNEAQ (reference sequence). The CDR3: CASSLGGSEEYF.

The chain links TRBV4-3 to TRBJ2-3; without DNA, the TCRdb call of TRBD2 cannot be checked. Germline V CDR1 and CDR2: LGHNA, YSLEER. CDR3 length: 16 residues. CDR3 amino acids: CASSLTSGGEVDTQYF.

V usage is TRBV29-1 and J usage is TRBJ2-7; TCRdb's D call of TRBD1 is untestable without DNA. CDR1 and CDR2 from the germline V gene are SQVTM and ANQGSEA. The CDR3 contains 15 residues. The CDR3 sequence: CSVEDPGTGIYEQYF.

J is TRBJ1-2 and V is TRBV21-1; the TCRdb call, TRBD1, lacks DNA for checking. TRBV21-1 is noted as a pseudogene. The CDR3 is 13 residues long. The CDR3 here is CASRYRVDYGYTF.

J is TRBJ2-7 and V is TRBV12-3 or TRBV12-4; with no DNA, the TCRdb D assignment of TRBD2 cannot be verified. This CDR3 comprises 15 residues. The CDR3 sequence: CASSLIPTSTYEQYF.

The CDR3: CASSQSSVTDTQYF. V is TRBV4-3 and J is TRBJ2-3. This CDR3 spans 14 amino acids. Germline V gene lookup returns CDR1 LGHNA and CDR2 YSLEER.